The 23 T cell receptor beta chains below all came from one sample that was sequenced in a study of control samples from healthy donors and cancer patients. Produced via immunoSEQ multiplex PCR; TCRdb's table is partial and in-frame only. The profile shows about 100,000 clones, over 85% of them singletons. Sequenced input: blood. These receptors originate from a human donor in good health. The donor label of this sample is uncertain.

CDR3 coding DNA: TGTGCCAGCAGCTTGGACAGGGCTTACACTGAAGCTTTCTTT. This gives the protein CASSLDRAYTEAFF. V is TRBV5-5 and J is TRBJ1-1, with D possibly TRBD1 on 6 matching bases. The V and J ends lost 0 bases and 3 bases respectively, with 9 bases between them. The CDR3 runs to 14 residues. Germline V gives CDR1 SGHKS, CDR2 YYEKEE (reference sequence).

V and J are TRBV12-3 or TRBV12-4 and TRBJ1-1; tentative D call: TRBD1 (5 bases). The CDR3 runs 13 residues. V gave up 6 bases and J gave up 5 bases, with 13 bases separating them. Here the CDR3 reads CASSPGYGTEAFF. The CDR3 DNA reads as TGTGCCAGCAGCCCAGGGTATGGGACTGAAGCTTTCTTT.

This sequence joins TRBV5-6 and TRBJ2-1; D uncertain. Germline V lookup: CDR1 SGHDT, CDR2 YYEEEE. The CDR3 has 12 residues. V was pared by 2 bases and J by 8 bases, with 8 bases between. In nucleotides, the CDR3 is TGTGCCAGCAGCTTAATGGACCATGAGCAGTTCTTC. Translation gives CASSLMDHEQFF.

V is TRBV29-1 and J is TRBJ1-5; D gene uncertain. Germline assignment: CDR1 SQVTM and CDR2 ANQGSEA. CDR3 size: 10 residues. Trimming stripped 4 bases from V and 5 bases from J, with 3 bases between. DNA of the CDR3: TGCAGCGTTGGGGATCAGCCCCAGCATTTT. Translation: CSVGDQPQHF. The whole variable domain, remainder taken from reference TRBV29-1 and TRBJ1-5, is SAVISQKPSRDICQRGTSLTIQCQVDSQVTMMFWYRQQPGQSLTLIATANQGSEATYESGFVIDKFPISRPNLTFSTLTVSNMSPEDSSIYLCSVGDQPQHFGDGTRLSIL.

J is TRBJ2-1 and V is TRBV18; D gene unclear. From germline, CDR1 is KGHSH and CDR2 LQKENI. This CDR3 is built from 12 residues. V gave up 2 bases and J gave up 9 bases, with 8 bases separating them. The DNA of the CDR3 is TGTGCCAGCTCACCAACTTTGGGTGAGCAGTTCTTC. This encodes CASSPTLGEQFF.

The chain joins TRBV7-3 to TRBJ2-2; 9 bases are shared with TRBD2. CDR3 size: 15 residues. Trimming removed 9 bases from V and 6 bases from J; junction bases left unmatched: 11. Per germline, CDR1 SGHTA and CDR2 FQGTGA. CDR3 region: CASSSGVGVAGELFF. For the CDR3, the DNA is TGTGCCAGTTCTAGCGGGGTCGGTGTGGCCGGGGAGCTGTTTTTT.

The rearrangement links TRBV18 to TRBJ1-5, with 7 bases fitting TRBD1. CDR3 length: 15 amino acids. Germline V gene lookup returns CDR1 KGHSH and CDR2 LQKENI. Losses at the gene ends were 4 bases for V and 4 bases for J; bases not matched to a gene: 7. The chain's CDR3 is CASSQNRGLNQPQHF. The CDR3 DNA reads TGTGCCAGCTCACAAAACAGGGGCCTTAATCAGCCCCAGCATTTT.

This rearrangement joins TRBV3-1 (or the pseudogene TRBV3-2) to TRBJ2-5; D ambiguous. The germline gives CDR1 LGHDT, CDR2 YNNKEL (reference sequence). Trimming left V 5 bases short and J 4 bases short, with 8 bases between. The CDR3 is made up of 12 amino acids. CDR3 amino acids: CASSENRETQYF. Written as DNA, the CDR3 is TGTGCCAGCAGCGAGAATCGAGAGACCCAGTACTTC.

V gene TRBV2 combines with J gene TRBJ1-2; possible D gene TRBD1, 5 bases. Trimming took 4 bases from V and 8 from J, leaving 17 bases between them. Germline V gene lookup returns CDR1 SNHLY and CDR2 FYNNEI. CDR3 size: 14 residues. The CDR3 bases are TGTGCCAGCAGTGTAGAGGAAGGGGCGTGGGGCTACACCTTC. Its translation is CASSVEEGAWGYTF.

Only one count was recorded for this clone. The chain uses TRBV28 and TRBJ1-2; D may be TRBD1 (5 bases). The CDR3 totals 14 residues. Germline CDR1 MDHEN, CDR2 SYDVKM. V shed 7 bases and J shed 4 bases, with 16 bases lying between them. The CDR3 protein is CASTFRGPGYGYTF. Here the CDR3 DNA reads TGTGCCAGCACTTTTAGGGGACCAGGCTATGGCTACACCTTC.

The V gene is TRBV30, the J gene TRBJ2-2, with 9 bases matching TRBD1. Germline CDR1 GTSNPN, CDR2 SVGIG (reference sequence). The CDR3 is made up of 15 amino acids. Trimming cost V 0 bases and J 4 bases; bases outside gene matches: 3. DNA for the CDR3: TGTGCCTGGAGTGTGGGGACAGGGATCACCGGGGAGCTGTTTTTT. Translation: CAWSVGTGITGELFF.

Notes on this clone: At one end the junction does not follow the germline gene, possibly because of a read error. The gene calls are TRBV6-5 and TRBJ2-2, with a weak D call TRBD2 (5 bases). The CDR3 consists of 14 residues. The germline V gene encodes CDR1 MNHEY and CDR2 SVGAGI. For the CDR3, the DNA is TGTGCCGGCGGGCGGCGGGCAGAACACCGGGGAGCTGTTTTT. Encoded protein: CAGGRRAEHRGAVF.

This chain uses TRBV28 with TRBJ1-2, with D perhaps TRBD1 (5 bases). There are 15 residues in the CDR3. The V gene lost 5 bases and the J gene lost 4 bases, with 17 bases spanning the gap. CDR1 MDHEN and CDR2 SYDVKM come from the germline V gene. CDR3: CASSPQAGTGYGYTF. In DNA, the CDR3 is TGTGCCAGCAGTCCTCAAGCCGGGACGGGCTATGGCTACACCTTC.

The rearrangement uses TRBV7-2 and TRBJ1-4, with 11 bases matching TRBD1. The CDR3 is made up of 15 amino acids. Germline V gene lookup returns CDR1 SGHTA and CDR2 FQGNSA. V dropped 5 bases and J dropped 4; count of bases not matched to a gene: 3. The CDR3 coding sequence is TGTGCCAGCAGCCCCGGGACAGGGGGTAATGAAAAACTGTTTTTT. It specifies CASSPGTGGNEKLFF.

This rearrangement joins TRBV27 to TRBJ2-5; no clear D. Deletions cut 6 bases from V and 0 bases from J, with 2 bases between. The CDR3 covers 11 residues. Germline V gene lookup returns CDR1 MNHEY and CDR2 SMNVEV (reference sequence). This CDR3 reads CASRNQETQYF. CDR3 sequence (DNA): TGTGCCAGCAGGAACCAAGAGACCCAGTACTTC.

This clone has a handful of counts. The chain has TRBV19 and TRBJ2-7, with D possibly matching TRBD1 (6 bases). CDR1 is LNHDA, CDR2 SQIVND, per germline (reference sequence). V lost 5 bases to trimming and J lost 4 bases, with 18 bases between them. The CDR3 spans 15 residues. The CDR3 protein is CASSQRTVGPYEQYF. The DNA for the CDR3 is TGTGCCAGTAGTCAGAGGACAGTCGGCCCTTACGAGCAGTACTTC. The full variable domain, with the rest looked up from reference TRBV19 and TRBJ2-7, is DGGITQSPKYLFRKEGQNVTLSCEQNLNHDAMYWYRQDPGQGLRLIYYSQIVNDFQKGDIAEGYSVSREKKESFPLTVTSAQKNPTAFYLCASSQRTVGPYEQYFGPGTRLTVT.

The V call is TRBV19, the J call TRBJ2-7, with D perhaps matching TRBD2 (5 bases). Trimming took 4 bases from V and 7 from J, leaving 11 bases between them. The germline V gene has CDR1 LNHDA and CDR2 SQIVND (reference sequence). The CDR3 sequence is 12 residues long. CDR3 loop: CASSTTGGEQYF. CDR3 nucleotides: TGTGCCAGTAGTACCACCGGCGGGGAGCAGTACTTC.

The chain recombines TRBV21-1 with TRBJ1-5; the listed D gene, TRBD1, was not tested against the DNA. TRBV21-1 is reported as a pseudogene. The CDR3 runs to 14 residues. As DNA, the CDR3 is TGTGCCAGCAGCGAGGGACAGGGGGCTCTGCCCCAGCATTTT. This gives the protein CASSEGQGALPQHF.

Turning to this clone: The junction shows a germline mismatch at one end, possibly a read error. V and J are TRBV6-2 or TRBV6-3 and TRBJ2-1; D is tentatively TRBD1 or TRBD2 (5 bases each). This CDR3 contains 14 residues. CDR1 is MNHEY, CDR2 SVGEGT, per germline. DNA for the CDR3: TGTGCCAGCAGTAACGGGGCGTCTTACAATGAGCAGCTCTTC. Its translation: CASSNGASYNEQLF.

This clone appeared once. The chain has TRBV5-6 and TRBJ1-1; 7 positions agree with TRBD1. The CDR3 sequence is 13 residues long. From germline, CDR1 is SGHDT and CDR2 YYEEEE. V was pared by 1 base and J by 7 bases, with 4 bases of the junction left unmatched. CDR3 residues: CASSLRGLGEAFF. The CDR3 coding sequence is TGTGCCAGCAGCTTGAGGGGGCTGGGTGAAGCTTTCTTT.

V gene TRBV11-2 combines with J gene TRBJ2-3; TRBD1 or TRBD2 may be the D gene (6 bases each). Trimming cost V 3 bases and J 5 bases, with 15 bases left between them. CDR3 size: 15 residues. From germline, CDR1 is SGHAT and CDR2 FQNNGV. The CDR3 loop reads CASSFRGAGQDTQYF. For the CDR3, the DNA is TGTGCCAGCAGCTTTAGGGGGGCGGGGCAAGATACGCAGTATTTT.

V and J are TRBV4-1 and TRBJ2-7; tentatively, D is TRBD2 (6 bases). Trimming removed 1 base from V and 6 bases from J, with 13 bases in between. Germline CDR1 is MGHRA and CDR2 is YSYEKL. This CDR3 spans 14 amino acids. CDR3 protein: CASSQVGTGFEQYF. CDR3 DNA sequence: TGCGCCAGCAGCCAAGTAGGGACTGGGTTCGAGCAGTACTTC.

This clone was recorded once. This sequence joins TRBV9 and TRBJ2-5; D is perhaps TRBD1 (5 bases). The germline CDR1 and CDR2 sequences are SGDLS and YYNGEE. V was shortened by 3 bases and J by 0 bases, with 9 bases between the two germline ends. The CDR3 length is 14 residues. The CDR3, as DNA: TGTGCCAGCAGCGGGACACTGGACCAAGAGACCCAGTACTTC. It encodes CASSGTLDQETQYF.